Listed below are T cell receptor beta chains from one sample, sequenced in a study of Graves' ophthalmopathy and Graves' hyperthyroidism. TCRdb fed the multiplex PCR reads into MiXCR, producing one record per CDR3 protein. Of some 210,000 distinct CDR3 sequences in the sample, roughly 27% are singletons; the top ten hold about 9.1%. The material sequenced was peripheral blood. Source of these receptors: a man between 45 and 60 years old with Graves' ophthalmopathy. The CDR3 runs from the conserved cysteine through the conserved F or W. Each record gives: V gene, CDR3 length, CDR3 protein.

TRBV29-1,13,CSVVGGGLYEQYF
TRBV6-1,12,CASSEATGPLHF
TRBV10-3,11,CAISENYEQYF
TRBV27,18,CASSSPTSGRAAGGELFF
TRBV10-3,13,CAISVAGNQPQHF
TRBV28,14,CASSPFGTYSPLHF
TRBV12-3/TRBV12-4,14,CASKVGPNTGELFF
TRBV19,14,CASRWAASGNTIYF
TRBV30,11,CAWSVMQGAFF
TRBV12-5,15,CASGTLGTAHSPLHF